This TCR beta chain was profiled in a study of cytotoxic CD8 clonotypes in ibrutinib-treated CLL. Study summary: Samples showed on average roughly 260,000 productive templates and 80,000 to 100,000 productive rearrangements.

V dropped 4 bases and J dropped 5 bases, with 11 bases sitting between them. The CDR3 runs to 13 residues. Germline V gives CDR1 SGDLS, CDR2 YYNGEE. General study points: Treatment left the uncommon public clonotypes either contracted or stable in frequency. Upon ibrutinib response clonality rose, and upon progression it fell back toward baseline.

Profiling relied on immunoSEQ multiplex PCR, and the TCRdb table lists in-frame clones only, not all of them. This sample carries more than 200,000 clones, 70% of them seen once, and the ten largest clones take about 6.2%. Details on this clone: Its antigen is unknown.

The rearrangement links TRBV9 to TRBJ2-3; D unresolved. This TCR was sampled from a human donor with chronic lymphocytic leukemia. The sequencing here drew on PBMCs, taken after 12 months of ibrutinib treatment. CDR3 region: CASSYRSGDTQYF. The CDR3 DNA is TGTGCCAGCAGCTACCGATCAGGAGATACGCAGTATTTT. The full variable domain, completed using reference TRBV9 and TRBJ2-3, is DSGVTQTPKHLITATGQRVTLRCSPRSGDLSVYWYQQSLDQGLQFLIQYYNGEERAKGNILERFSAQQFPDLHSELNLSSLELGDSALYFCASSYRSGDTQYFGPGTRLTVL.